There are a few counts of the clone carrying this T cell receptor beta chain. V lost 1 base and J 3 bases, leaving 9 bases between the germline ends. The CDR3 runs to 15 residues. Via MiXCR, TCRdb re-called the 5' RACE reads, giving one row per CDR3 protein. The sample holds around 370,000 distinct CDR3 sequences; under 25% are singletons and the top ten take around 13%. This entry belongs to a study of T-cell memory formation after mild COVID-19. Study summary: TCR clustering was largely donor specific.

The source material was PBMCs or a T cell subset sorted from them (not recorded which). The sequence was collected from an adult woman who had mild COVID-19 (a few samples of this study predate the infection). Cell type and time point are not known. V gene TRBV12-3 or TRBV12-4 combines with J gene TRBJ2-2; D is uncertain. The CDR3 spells CASSLGRRYTGELFF. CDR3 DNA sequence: TGTGCCAGCAGTTTAGGGCGGAGATACACCGGGGAGCTGTTTTTT.